This is a list of T cell receptor beta chains from one sample in a study of blood T cell repertoires in COVID-19. The table came from immunoSEQ multiplex PCR; TCRdb's copy has only in-frame clones and leaves some out. The sample has around 84,000 clones; 70% to 90% are singletons. Material for sequencing was peripheral blood. The receptors stem from a man older than 75 with active or convalescent COVID-19. The CDR3 runs from the conserved cysteine through the conserved F or W. Fields, in order: J gene, D gene, clone size, V gene, CDR3 protein, CDR3 DNA. A D gene is named only where the DNA matches it firmly. Part of the rows lack a size; the others show once, few, many or a class for expanded clones.

>TRBJ1-2|NA|NA|TRBV6-6
CASTTPGQRKSAGYTF
TGTGCCAGCACTACCCCCGGACAACGAAAGTCGGCCGGCTACACCTTC
>TRBJ1-6|NA|NA|TRBV5-1
CASSLESPGISSPLHF
TGCGCCAGCAGCTTGGAGTCCCCAGGGATCAGTTCACCCCTCCACTTT
>TRBJ1-6|NA|NA|TRBV11-2
CASTFRVQNSPLHF
TGTGCCAGCACCTTCAGGGTCCAGAATTCACCCCTCCACTTT
>TRBJ1-3|NA|NA|TRBV6-5
CASSLGGYSGNTIYF
TGTGCCAGCAGTTTAGGAGGCTACTCTGGAAACACCATATATTTT
>TRBJ1-4|NA|few|TRBV19
CASRGGGVSEKLFF
TGTGCCAGTAGGGGAGGAGGGGTGAGCGAAAAACTGTTTTTT
>TRBJ2-5|TRBD1|NA|TRBV18
CASSPFGRGRETQYF
TGTGCCAGCTCACCATTCGGCAGGGGGCGGGAGACCCAGTACTTC
>TRBJ2-5|NA|NA|TRBV28
CASRRGEETQYF
TGTGCCAGCCGGAGGGGCGAAGAGACCCAGTACTTC
>TRBJ1-5|NA|NA|TRBV5-1
CASSPGTLNQPQHF
TGCGCCAGCAGCCCGGGGACACTCAATCAGCCCCAGCATTTT
>TRBJ2-1|TRBD2|once|TRBV24-1
CATSDAGLAGRDEQFF
TGTGCCACCAGTGATGCCGGACTAGCGGGAAGGGATGAGCAGTTCTTC
>TRBJ1-2|NA|NA|TRBV24-1
CATSAGRDYGYTF
TGTGCCACCAGCGCCGGCAGGGACTATGGCTACACCTTC
>TRBJ2-1|NA|NA|TRBV29-1
CSVEPGGVSYNEQFF
TGCAGCGTTGAGCCAGGAGGGGTTTCCTACAATGAGCAGTTCTTC
>TRBJ2-4|NA|NA|TRBV2
CASSELFSTSWGAKNIQYF
TGTGCCAGCAGTGAGCTTTTTTCTACTAGCTGGGGAGCCAAAAACATTCAGTACTTC
>TRBJ1-4|NA|NA|TRBV28
CASSFSGPGLATNEKLFF
TGTGCCAGCAGTTTTTCTGGGCCAGGGCTCGCAACTAATGAAAAACTGTTTTTT
>TRBJ1-4|NA|NA|TRBV3-1/TRBV3-2
CASSQLTASNEKLFF
TGTGCCAGCAGCCAGCTGACAGCAAGCAATGAAAAACTGTTTTTT
>TRBJ2-5|TRBD1|NA|TRBV24-1
CATSEAGQGASETQYF
TGTGCCACCAGTGAGGCGGGACAGGGGGCTTCAGAGACCCAGTACTTC
>TRBJ2-5|NA|NA|TRBV3-1/TRBV3-2
CASSQEAVQETQYF
TGTGCCAGCAGCCAAGAGGCAGTCCAAGAGACCCAGTACTTC
>TRBJ2-2|NA|NA|TRBV3-1/TRBV3-2
CASSQLSGSTGELFF
TGTGCCAGCAGCCAATTGTCAGGGTCCACCGGGGAGCTGTTTTTT
>TRBJ1-1|NA|NA|TRBV2
CASRPGHPNTEAFF
TGTGCCAGCAGGCCCGGACACCCGAACACTGAAGCTTTCTTT
>TRBJ2-3|TRBD2|few|TRBV4-2
CASSRRLAGGQGTTDTQYF
TGTGCCAGCAGCCGAAGACTAGCGGGGGGCCAGGGAACCACAGATACGCAGTATTTT
>TRBJ1-2|NA|NA|TRBV28
CAMSGGLDYGYTF
TGTGCCATGTCGGGAGGGTTGGACTATGGCTACACCTTC
>TRBJ1-1|NA|NA|TRBV19
CASSIPPENTEAFF
TGTGCCAGTAGTATCCCCCCAGAGAACACTGAAGCTTTCTTT
>TRBJ1-1|NA|NA|TRBV12-3/TRBV12-4
CASSSIANTEAFF
TGTGCCAGCAGTTCGATAGCGAACACTGAAGCTTTCTTT
>TRBJ2-2|TRBD2|NA|TRBV5-1
CASSPGLARNGELFF
TGCGCCAGCAGCCCGGGACTAGCGAGGAACGGGGAGCTGTTTTTT
>TRBJ2-2|NA|NA|TRBV3-1/TRBV3-2
CASSQRTAGRELFF
TGTGCCAGCAGCCAACGGACGGCGGGTAGGGAGCTGTTTTTT
>TRBJ2-3|NA|NA|TRBV7-9
CASSPGGVGTDTQYF
TGTGCCAGCAGCCCGGGGGGCGTTGGCACAGATACGCAGTATTTT
>TRBJ2-2|NA|NA|TRBV25-1
CASSQGPDTGELFF
TGTGCCAGCAGCCAGGGTCCCGACACCGGGGAGCTGTTTTTT
>TRBJ1-1|TRBD1|few|TRBV29-1
CSVERTGAPEAFF
TGCAGCGTTGAGAGGACAGGGGCCCCTGAAGCTTTCTTT
>TRBJ2-3|NA|NA|TRBV5-1
CASSVTGYASTDTQYF
TGCGCCAGCAGCGTTACAGGGTATGCTAGCACAGATACGCAGTATTTT
>TRBJ2-3|TRBD1|NA|TRBV7-9
CASTNNRGLGDTQYF
TGTGCCAGCACTAACAACAGGGGGCTGGGAGATACGCAGTATTTT
>TRBJ2-1|TRBD2|NA|TRBV11-3
CASSSPAASGRSRGGEQFF
TGTGCCAGCAGCTCCCCTGCGGCTAGCGGGAGATCCCGGGGCGGTGAGCAGTTCTTC
>TRBJ2-3|NA|NA|TRBV5-1
CASSPQTTLTDTQYF
TGCGCCAGCAGCCCGCAGACAACGCTCACAGATACGCAGTATTTT
>TRBJ1-6|TRBD1|NA|TRBV14
CASSQVVGGGSPLHF
TGTGCCAGCAGCCAAGTAGTAGGGGGCGGATCACCCCTCCACTTT
>TRBJ2-3|NA|once|TRBV2
CASRQITDTQYF
TGTGCCAGCAGACAAATAACAGATACGCAGTATTTT
>TRBJ1-5|TRBD1|NA|TRBV18
CASSGQGTQHF
TGTGCCAGCTCAGGACAGGGGACCCAGCATTTT
>TRBJ2-3|TRBD2|NA|TRBV5-1
CASSLLASGGAVADTQYF
TGCGCCAGCAGCTTGTTGGCTAGCGGGGGGGCAGTTGCAGATACGCAGTATTTT
>TRBJ1-2|NA|NA|TRBV2
CASSVMRADANYGYTF
TGTGCCAGCAGTGTAATGAGGGCAGATGCTAACTATGGCTACACCTTC
>TRBJ2-3|TRBD2|NA|TRBV5-6
CASSLRTSGFTDTQYF
TGTGCCAGCAGCCTAAGGACTAGCGGGTTCACAGATACGCAGTATTTT
>TRBJ1-4|TRBD1|NA|TRBV11-2
CASSPDPGQLNEKLFF
TGTGCCAGCAGTCCCGACCCGGGACAGCTTAATGAAAAACTGTTTTTT
>TRBJ1-1|NA|NA|TRBV27
CASSKSRDTEAFF
TGTGCCAGCAGTAAATCCCGGGACACTGAAGCTTTCTTT
>TRBJ2-2|TRBD1|NA|TRBV3-1/TRBV3-2
CASSFRQGTGELFF
TGTGCCAGCAGCTTTCGACAGGGAACCGGGGAGCTGTTTTTT
>TRBJ2-3|NA|NA|TRBV27
CASSPILPTRGSLDTQYF
TGTGCCAGCAGCCCAATTTTACCCACTAGGGGGAGTTTGGATACGCAGTATTTT
>TRBJ2-3|TRBD2|NA|TRBV5-4
CASSSGTSGGASTDTQYF
TGTGCCAGCAGTTCTGGGACTAGCGGGGGGGCAAGCACAGATACGCAGTATTTT
>TRBJ1-4|TRBD1|NA|TRBV19
CASSSGQDNEKLFF
TGTGCCAGTAGCAGCGGACAGGATAATGAAAAACTGTTTTTT
>TRBJ2-2|TRBD1|NA|TRBV2
CASSPTGVDTGELFF
TGTGCCAGCAGTCCGACAGGGGTTGACACCGGGGAGCTGTTTTTT
>TRBJ1-5|NA|NA|TRBV19
CASSHRGASQPQHF
TGTGCCAGTAGTCATCGGGGGGCAAGTCAGCCCCAGCATTTT
>TRBJ2-1|TRBD1|NA|TRBV6-5
CASSYHRGASYNEQFF
TGTGCCAGCAGTTACCACAGGGGGGCCTCCTACAATGAGCAGTTCTTC
>TRBJ1-3|TRBD1|NA|TRBV19
CASSRGTGPFSGNTIYF
TGTGCCAGTAGTCGGGGGACAGGGCCTTTCTCTGGAAACACCATATATTTT
>TRBJ2-5|TRBD2|NA|TRBV7-9
CASSFGLAGVGETQYF
TGTGCCAGCAGCTTTGGACTAGCGGGAGTGGGGGAGACCCAGTACTTC
>TRBJ2-5|TRBD2|NA|TRBV28
CASSLGTSWEGETQYF
TGTGCCAGCAGTCTCGGGACTAGCTGGGAGGGGGAGACCCAGTACTTC
>TRBJ2-3|NA|NA|TRBV19
CASSPDYLRTDTQYF
TGTGCCAGTAGTCCGGACTACCTGCGCACAGATACGCAGTATTTT
>TRBJ1-4|NA|NA|TRBV19
CASSPQGFREKLFF
TGTGCCAGTAGTCCACAGGGTTTTAGGGAAAAACTGTTTTTT
>TRBJ2-2|NA|NA|TRBV7-3
CASSLDSLPGELFF
TGTGCCAGCAGCTTGGATAGCTTGCCCGGGGAGCTGTTTTTT
>TRBJ1-2|NA|few|TRBV3-1/TRBV3-2
CASSRAAGHYGYTF
TGTGCCAGCAGCCGCGCGGCGGGGCACTATGGCTACACCTTC
>TRBJ2-3|NA|NA|TRBV7-9
CASSPPFWRRDTQYF
TGTGCCAGCAGCCCCCCCTTTTGGAGGAGAGATACGCAGTATTTT
>TRBJ1-4|TRBD1|NA|TRBV28
CASSFDRASEKLFF
TGTGCCAGCAGCTTCGACAGGGCAAGTGAAAAACTGTTTTTT
>TRBJ1-2|NA|NA|TRBV2
CASSEKSRRTSPFNGYTF
TGTGCCAGCAGTGAAAAATCTCGGAGGACCTCCCCCTTTAATGGCTACACCTTC
>TRBJ2-5|TRBD1|NA|TRBV2
CASRTDRGLRETQYF
TGTGCCAGCAGGACAGACAGGGGGCTGAGGGAGACCCAGTACTTC
>TRBJ2-5|TRBD2|NA|TRBV11-2
CASSLTSGGGETQYF
TGTGCCAGCAGCCTCACTAGCGGGGGAGGAGAGACCCAGTACTTC
>TRBJ1-1|NA|NA|TRBV12-3/TRBV12-4
CASSLPQKTEAFF
TGTGCCAGCAGTCTCCCACAAAAAACTGAAGCTTTCTTT
>TRBJ2-1|NA|NA|TRBV19
CACQQTSSYNEQFF
TGTGCCTGCCAACAGACAAGCTCCTACAATGAGCAGTTCTTC